The T cell receptor (beta chain) described here comes from a study of human T cells and chemical hapten exposure. Looking at the study overall: Patients, largely female, had alopecia areata, totalis or universalis. Small discrepancies in pooled library volume mainly accounted for the varying TCR yields per sample. Broader study findings: Versus controls, expanded TCRs had significantly more large CDR3 similarity clusters.

This clonotype showed up just a few times. Its antigen is undetermined. Time point specified: patch test 3, about 24 weeks after DPC sensitization. Regarding treatment: therapeutic diphenylcyclopropenone sensitization with weekly scalp DPC. CDR3 length: 11 amino acids. From germline, CDR1 is SNHLY and CDR2 FYNNEI. Trimming took off 4 bases at V and 5 bases at J, with 3 bases between the two ends. Within the library, unique molecular identifiers were attached to each individual cDNA molecule. Each CDR3 protein gets one entry after TCRdb re-called the RACE reads with MiXCR. Among approximately 72,000 distinct CDR3 sequences, approximately 12% were seen once, and the ten largest hold roughly 1.5%.

The V gene is TRBV2, the J gene TRBJ2-1; D gene ambiguous. The sequence was collected from a woman between 50 and 59 years old with alopecia areata. Some clones in this sample may be carry-over from other donors' samples. Sequenced here: whole blood, sampled in connection with sensitization to the hapten diphenylcyclopropenone (DPC). CDR3 DNA: TGTGCCAGCAGTGCTCACAATGAGCAGTTCTTC. This sequence encodes CASSAHNEQFF.